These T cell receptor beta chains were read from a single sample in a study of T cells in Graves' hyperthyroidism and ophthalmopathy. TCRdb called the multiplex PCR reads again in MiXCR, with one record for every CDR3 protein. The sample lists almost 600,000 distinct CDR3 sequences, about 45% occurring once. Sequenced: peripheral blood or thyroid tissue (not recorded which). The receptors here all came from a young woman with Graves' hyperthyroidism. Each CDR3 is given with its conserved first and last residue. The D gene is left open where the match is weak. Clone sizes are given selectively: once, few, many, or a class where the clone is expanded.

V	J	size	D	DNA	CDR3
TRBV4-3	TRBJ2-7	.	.	TGCGCCAGCAGCCTACAAAACAGGGCCTCCTACGAGCAGTACTTC	CASSLQNRASYEQYF
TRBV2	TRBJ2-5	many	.	TGTGCCAGCAGTGAATTCACAGGGCAAGAGACCCAGTACTTC	CASSEFTGQETQYF
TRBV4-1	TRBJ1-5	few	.	TGCGCCAGCAGCCAAGAAGCAGTGAATAGCAATCAGCCCCAGCATTTT	CASSQEAVNSNQPQHF
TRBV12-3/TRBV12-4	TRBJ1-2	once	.	TGTGCCAGCAGCAGCCGGGATGGAGGAAACACCTTC	CASSSRDGGNTF
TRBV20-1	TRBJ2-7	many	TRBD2	TGCAGCGGGACTACCATGACCTACGAGCAGTACTTC	CSGTTMTYEQYF
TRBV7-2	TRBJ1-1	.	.	TGTGCCAGCAGCCAAGAGAAGAGCACTGAAGCTTTCTTT	CASSQEKSTEAFF
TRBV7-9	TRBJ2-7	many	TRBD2	TGTGCCAGCAGCCACGGACTAGCGGGACCTACCTACGAGCAGTACTTC	CASSHGLAGPTYEQYF
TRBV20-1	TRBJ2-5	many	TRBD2	TGCAGTGCTACCAGACTAGCGGGAGAAGAGACCCAGTACTTC	CSATRLAGEETQYF
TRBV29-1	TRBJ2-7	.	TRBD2	TGCAGCGTGAGTGGGCTAGCGGAGGGCGAGCAGTACTTC	CSVSGLAEGEQYF
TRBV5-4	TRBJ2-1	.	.	TGTGCCAGCAGCTTGGTGGTGAGCGGTAATGAGCAGTTCTTC	CASSLVVSGNEQFF
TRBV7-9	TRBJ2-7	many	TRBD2	TGTGCCAGCAGCTTAGCCGGGGGACTAGCGGGAGTCTACGAGCAGTACTTC	CASSLAGGLAGVYEQYF
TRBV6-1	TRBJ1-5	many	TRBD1	TGTGCCAGCAGCCAAATTGGGGGGACAGATCAGCCCCAGCATTTT	CASSQIGGTDQPQHF